The entry below describes one TCR beta chain. From germline, CDR1 is DFQATT and CDR2 SNEGSKA (reference sequence). The CDR3 runs to 14 residues. The J segment lost 8 bases and the V segment lost 3 bases, leaving 9 bases of the junction unmatched. Source study methods: Estimates of nucleated cell counts were drawn from the amplification of reference gene primers. Here immunoSEQ multiplex PCR was the method, and the copy in TCRdb shows in-frame clones only, minus some. V and J calls plus clone size are reproduced from that table; the DNA served to infer D and trimming. The sample has 190,000 or so clones, around 86% seen once. This entry is derived from a study of blood T cell repertoires in COVID-19. Study details: In each case, the material was cDNA or gDNA derived from T cells, B-cell-depleted T cells, or PBMCs.

The sequencing sample was made of peripheral blood. The V and J genes are TRBV20-1 and TRBJ1-2; 10 bases are shared with TRBD1. This TCR was sampled from a woman in her 30s with active or convalescent COVID-19. DNA for the CDR3: TGCAGTGCTAGTAGGGGGACAGGGGCCCTCGGCTACACCTTC. Amino acids: CSASRGTGALGYTF.